This TCR beta chain was sequenced during a study of OX40 agonist ivuxolimab in advanced cancers. Study overall: Ivuxolimab, an agonist antibody against OX40 (CD134), was given to patients. Allowance was made for prior anti-PD-1, anti-PD-L1 or anti-CTLA-4 therapy, and 35% to 40% had some.

General study points: At 0.1 to 3.0 mg/kg, clonal expansion of CD4+ and CD8+ blood T cells had occurred by week 6.

Using immunoSEQ multiplex PCR, the repertoire was profiled, and TCRdb retains in-frame clones only, with some absent. The sample holds some 41,000 clones, roughly 93% seen once. Trimming shortened V by 5 bases and J by 5 bases, and 16 bases separated the two germline ends. The germline gives CDR1 SGHVT, CDR2 SQSDAQ. The CDR3 runs to 15 residues. A remark on this clone: Its specificity is not known.

Source: CD4+ or CD8+ T cells sorted from blood, taken in a trial of the OX40 agonist ivuxolimab. The rearrangement joins TRBV7-4 to TRBJ2-4; D may correspond to TRBD1 or TRBD2 (6 bases each). The clonotype originates from an adult with an advanced solid tumor such as melanoma, head and neck, liver or kidney cancer. CDR3 DNA sequence: TGTGCCAGCAGCCAGGGACTGGCAGGGGAAAACATTCAGTACTTC. Amino acids: CASSQGLAGENIQYF.